A single sample is the source of the 14 T cell receptor beta chains below, sequenced in a study of cytomegalovirus exposure and HLA in healthy donors. Both 60 Vbeta primers and 13 Jbeta primers went into the PCR. Libraries were prepared by immunoSEQ multiplex PCR; TCRdb keeps only in-frame clonotypes and omits some of them. The sample has about 110,000 clones; 71% are singletons. Material: PBMCs. The origin of the receptors is a female donor in good health and CMV-seronegative.

The CDR3 nucleotides read TGTGCCAGTAGGCCTGATAGACTAGCCTACGAGCAGTACTTC. It codes for CASRPDRLAYEQYF. The J gene is TRBJ2-7, the V gene TRBV19; a possible D gene is TRBD2 (6 bases). CDR1 is LNHDA and CDR2 is SQIVND in the germline V gene (reference sequence). V lost 6 bases and J 2 bases, leaving 14 bases between the germline ends. CDR3 length: 14 amino acids.

The rearrangement joins TRBV19 to TRBJ2-2; 12 bases align to TRBD2. Unmatched junction bases numbered 4, after V lost 5 bases and J lost 6 bases. Germline V CDR1 and CDR2: LNHDA, SQIVND (reference sequence). The length of the CDR3 is 15 residues. The CDR3 sequence: CASSLLAGGAGELFF. CDR3 nucleotides: TGTGCCAGTAGTCTTCTAGCGGGAGGGGCCGGGGAGCTGTTTTTT. Full variable domain (rest looked up from reference TRBV19 and TRBJ2-2): DGGITQSPKYLFRKEGQNVTLSCEQNLNHDAMYWYRQDPGQGLRLIYYSQIVNDFQKGDIAEGYSVSREKKESFPLTVTSAQKNPTAFYLCASSLLAGGAGELFFGEGSRLTVL.

The V gene is TRBV29-1, the J gene TRBJ1-5, with D perhaps matching TRBD1 (6 bases). The length of the CDR3 is 13 residues. Between the trimmed V and J ends, which lost 6 bases and 5 bases, there was a span of 14 bases. The germline gives CDR1 SQVTM, CDR2 ANQGSEA. CDR3 nucleotides: TGCAGCGTGAAACAGGGTGGCGATCAGCCCCAGCATTTT. Translation: CSVKQGGDQPQHF.

This clone was seen just once. The V and J genes are TRBV28 and TRBJ2-7, with 8 bases that match TRBD1. The V gene end was trimmed by 6 bases and the J gene end by 0 bases; junction bases not matched to a gene: 7. Germline assignment: CDR1 MDHEN and CDR2 SYDVKM. This CDR3 spans 15 amino acids. The DNA for the CDR3 is TGTGCCAGCAGGTTGACAGGGGCCAACTCCTACGAGCAGTACTTC. As protein: CASRLTGANSYEQYF.

The V call is TRBV4-3, the J call TRBJ2-2; TRBD1 agrees at 11 bases. After removal of 4 bases from V and 7 bases from J, the junction contained 5 bases not matched to a gene. The length of the CDR3 is 15 residues. The germline V gene has CDR1 LGHNA and CDR2 YSLEER. DNA for the CDR3: TGCGCCAGCAGCCGGACAGGGGGCGAAAACGGGGAGCTGTTTTTT. Translated, it gives CASSRTGGENGELFF.

About this clone itself: Distinct nucleotide sequences in the sample also encode this CDR3. This chain links TRBV19 with TRBJ2-1; possible D gene TRBD2, 6 bases. There are 15 residues in the CDR3. Germline V gene data show CDR1 as LNHDA and CDR2 as SQIVND (reference sequence). Trimming cost V 5 bases and J 5 bases, with 16 bases left between them. The CDR3 DNA sequence: TGTGCCAGTAGTTTTTTGGGACTGGAGAACAATGAGCAGTTCTTC. Its protein product is CASSFLGLENNEQFF.

This clone is labeled medium-sized. V is TRBV5-5 and J is TRBJ2-3; 10 bases fit TRBD1. This CDR3 spans 16 amino acids. Germline V gene sequence: CDR1 SGHKS, CDR2 YYEKEE (reference sequence). The ends lost 3 bases at V and 3 bases at J; junction bases unmatched: 7. The CDR3 loop reads CASSWTGTGVTDTQYF. CDR3 nucleotides: TGTGCCAGCAGCTGGACTGGGACAGGGGTAACAGATACGCAGTATTTT.

On this clone itself: Sequence at one end of the junction differs from germline and may be a read error. This rearrangement joins TRBV5-4 to TRBJ2-5, with 9 bases identical to TRBD1. Germline V gene lookup returns CDR1 SGHNT and CDR2 YYREEE (reference sequence). This CDR3 region has 11 residues. The CDR3 loop is CASSSGTGRDF. In nucleotides, the CDR3 is TGTGCCAGCAGTTCCGGGACAGGGCGCGACTTC.

The chain is built from TRBV7-6 and TRBJ2-3, with 13 bases lining up with TRBD2. The V segment lost 1 base and the J segment 2 bases; nucleotides outside the gene matches: 12. The CDR3 length is 20 residues. CDR1 and CDR2 from the germline V gene are SGHVS and FNYEAQ. CDR3 loop: CASSLGPGLAGRGVTDTQYF. The CDR3 region has the DNA TGTGCCAGCAGCTTAGGGCCGGGACTAGCGGGAAGAGGGGTCACAGATACGCAGTATTTT.

This clone was detected a few times. The chain is built from TRBV7-9 and TRBJ2-3; D call uncertain. Between the trimmed V and J ends, which lost 5 bases and 4 bases, there was a span of 16 bases. This CDR3 contains 15 residues. Germline V gene sequence: CDR1 SEHNR, CDR2 FQNEAQ (reference sequence). Written as DNA, the CDR3 is TGTGCCAGCAGCCCAGTTACTGGAGTTGCAGATACGCAGTATTTT. Its translation is CASSPVTGVADTQYF.

The chain combines TRBV11-3 with TRBJ2-1; D gene unclear. The CDR3 covers 14 residues. V dropped 3 bases and J dropped 4 bases, with 10 bases sitting between them. Germline CDR1 is SGHNT and CDR2 is YENEEA. CDR3 bases: TGTGCCAGCAGCTTGGCACATGAATACAATGAGCAGTTCTTC. This translates into CASSLAHEYNEQFF.

The table lists this clone with a few counts. The chain recombines TRBV27 with TRBJ2-4; TRBD1 is a possible D gene (6 bases). The V gene's germline CDR1 is MNHEY and CDR2 SMNVEV (reference sequence). Trimming shortened V by 2 bases and J by 8 bases, and 13 bases separated the two germline ends. CDR3 length: 14 residues. DNA of the CDR3: TGTGCCAGCAGTTTAGCCAGGGGCGCCCACATTCAGTACTTC. Protein: CASSLARGAHIQYF.

In this sample, this clone turned up many times. The V call is TRBV5-5, the J call TRBJ1-3; TRBD1 agrees at 7 bases. Germline CDR1 reads SGHKS; CDR2 reads YYEKEE (reference sequence). The V segment lost 3 bases and the J segment 0 bases; nucleotides outside the gene matches: 0. CDR3 size: 14 residues. CDR3 region: CASSWTGSGNTIYF. CDR3 nucleotides: TGTGCCAGCAGCTGGACAGGCTCTGGAAACACCATATATTTT.

The sample holds a few counts of this clone. This chain connects TRBV4-3 to TRBJ1-1; D possibly corresponds to TRBD1 (5 bases). Trimming cost V 3 bases and J 1 base, with 15 bases left between them. The germline V gene encodes CDR1 LGHNA and CDR2 YSLEER. The CDR3 is 16 residues long. Here the CDR3 DNA reads TGCGCCAGCAGCCAGAATTTGAAACAGGCGAACACTGAAGCTTTCTTT. Translated, it gives CASSQNLKQANTEAFF.